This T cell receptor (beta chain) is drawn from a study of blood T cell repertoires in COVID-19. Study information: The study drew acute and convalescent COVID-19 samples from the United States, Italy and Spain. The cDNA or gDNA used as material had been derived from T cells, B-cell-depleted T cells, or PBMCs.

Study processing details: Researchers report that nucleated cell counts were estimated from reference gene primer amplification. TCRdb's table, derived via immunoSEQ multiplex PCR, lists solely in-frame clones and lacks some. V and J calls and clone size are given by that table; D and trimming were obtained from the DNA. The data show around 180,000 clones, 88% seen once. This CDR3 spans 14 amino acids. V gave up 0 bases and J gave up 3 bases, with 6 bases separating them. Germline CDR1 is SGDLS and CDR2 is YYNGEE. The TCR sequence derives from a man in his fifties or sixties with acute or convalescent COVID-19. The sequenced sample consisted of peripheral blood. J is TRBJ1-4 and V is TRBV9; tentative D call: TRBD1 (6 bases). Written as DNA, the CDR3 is TGTGCCAGCAGCGTAGAGGGGGCTAATGAAAAACTGTTTTTT. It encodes CASSVEGANEKLFF.